Shown below are 27 T cell receptor beta chains from a single sample sequenced in a study of CD8+CD57+ T cells in acquired aplastic anemia. Individuals selected for sequencing had exhibited CD8+CD57+ cell expansion on flow cytometry. Genomic DNA templated the TCR beta VDJ and CDR3 profiling. In TCRdb, the reads were re-called with MiXCR into one record per CDR3 protein. The sample includes approximately 180,000 distinct CDR3 sequences, roughly 63% of them seen just once. Material for sequencing was sorted CD4+, CD8+, or CD8+CD57+ T cells (not recorded which) from PBMCs. The receptors stem from a human donor with aplastic anemia.

This clonotype appeared many times. The chain uses TRBV2 and TRBJ2-3; 9 positions agree with TRBD2. Germline CDR1 and CDR2: SNHLY and FYNNEI. There are 16 residues in the CDR3. V lost 4 bases to trimming and J lost 2 bases; unmatched junction nucleotides: 7. CDR3 sequence (DNA): TGTGCCAGCAGTGGAGTTGGCGGGGGGGCCACAGATACGCAGTATTTT. It codes for CASSGVGGGATDTQYF.

This clonotype was counted once. The rearrangement uses TRBV29-1 and TRBJ2-3; no definite D call. The germline V gene has CDR1 SQVTM and CDR2 ANQGSEA. The CDR3 contains 12 residues. With 4 bases removed from V and 0 bases from J, the gap between germline ends came to 5 bases. The CDR3 nucleotides are TGCAGCGTTGTTCGTAGCACAGATACGCAGTATTTT. Protein product: CSVVRSTDTQYF.

J is TRBJ2-5 and V is TRBV15; D is uncertain. V was pared by 5 bases and J by 2 bases, with 15 bases between. This CDR3 spans 15 amino acids. Germline V gene data show CDR1 as LNHNV and CDR2 as YYDKDF (reference sequence). CDR3 bases: TGTGCCACCAGCCTAAGCCGAGGAGCTCAAGAGACCCAGTACTTC. It specifies CATSLSRGAQETQYF.

This clonotype appeared many times. The chain links TRBV28 to TRBJ1-6; 7 nucleotides agree with TRBD1. This CDR3 is 14 amino acids long. V lost 5 bases to trimming and J lost 10 bases; unmatched junction nucleotides: 8. Germline lookup yields CDR1 MDHEN and CDR2 SYDVKM. CDR3 in DNA: TGTGCCAGCAGTCGCGACAGGGAGGTCTCACCCCTCCACTTT. Translated: CASSRDREVSPLHF.

This clonotype has a count of ten or more. V gene TRBV7-2 combines with J gene TRBJ1-2; 7 bases match TRBD1. V was pared by 1 base and J by 4 bases, with 6 bases of the junction left unmatched. Germline V gene lookup returns CDR1 SGHTA and CDR2 FQGNSA. The CDR3 is 15 amino acids. The CDR3 DNA reads TGTGCCAGCAGCTTAGAACAGGGGTCGTTCTATGGCTACACCTTC. It yields the protein CASSLEQGSFYGYTF.

This sequence joins TRBV9 and TRBJ2-1; a possible D gene is TRBD1 (7 bases). V was clipped by 1 base and J by 12 bases, with 20 bases between them. CDR1 and CDR2 from the germline V gene are SGDLS and YYNGEE. The CDR3 loop spans 15 amino acids. CDR3 amino acids: CASSVSRQGGSGQFF. In DNA form, the CDR3 reads TGTGCCAGCAGCGTATCCCGGCAGGGGGGTTCGGGGCAGTTCTTC.

This clonotype appeared a few times. The chain has TRBV7-9 and TRBJ1-2, with TRBD1 matching 10 bases. CDR1 and CDR2 (germline): SEHNR, FQNEAQ (reference sequence). Trimming at V came to 5 bases and at J to 8 bases, leaving 8 bases not matched to a gene. The CDR3 consists of 14 residues. CDR3 nucleotide sequence: TGTGCCAGCAGCCCGGGACAGGGGATGGGAGGCTACACCTTC. Translation: CASSPGQGMGGYTF.

The gene calls are TRBV5-1 and TRBJ2-7; D is uncertain. The germline V gene encodes CDR1 SGHRS and CDR2 YFSETQ. The ends were cut back, 4 bases at V and 5 bases at J, with 13 bases in the middle. This CDR3 is 13 amino acids long. CDR3 amino acids: CASSLGPTHEQYF. In DNA form, the CDR3 reads TGCGCCAGCAGCCTTGGACCTACACACGAGCAGTACTTC.

This chain uses TRBV10-3 with TRBJ1-1, with D unclear. Trimming removed 0 bases at V and 0 bases at J, with 5 bases between. Germline V lookup: CDR1 ENHRY, CDR2 SYGVKD. The CDR3 has 14 residues. The CDR3 spells CAISESGMNTEAFF. CDR3 in DNA: TGTGCCATCAGTGAGTCAGGAATGAACACTGAAGCTTTCTTT.

As regards this clonotype: A much larger clone lies a single base off, so this may be a read error. The CDR3, as DNA: TGTGCCGGCAGCCCTCAGTATAGCGGGTCCTCAGATACGCAGTATTTT. Its protein product is CAGSPQYSGSSDTQYF. The V gene is TRBV11-2, the J gene TRBJ2-3; the match to TRBD2 covers 7 bases. Per the germline V gene, CDR1 is SGHAT and CDR2 is FQNNGV. The CDR3 covers 16 residues. Full variable domain (rest looked up from reference TRBV11-2 and TRBJ2-3): EAGVAQSPRYKIIEKRQSVAFWCNPISGHATLYWYQQILGQGPKLLIQFQNNGVVDDSQLPKDRFSAERLKGVDSTLKIQPAKLEDSAVYLCAGSPQYSGSSDTQYFGPGTRLTVL.

This clonotype was observed at least ten times. V and J are TRBV7-9 and TRBJ2-5; TRBD1 is a possible D gene (5 bases). V was pared by 1 base and J by 9 bases, with 15 bases between. CDR1 and CDR2 from the germline V gene are SEHNR and FQNEAQ (reference sequence). This CDR3 is built from 14 residues. This CDR3 reads CASSLDGAAQAQYF. The DNA of the CDR3 is TGTGCCAGCAGCTTAGATGGGGCCGCACAGGCCCAGTACTTC. The full variable domain, with the rest looked up from reference TRBV7-9 and TRBJ2-5, is DTGVSQNPRHKITKRGQNVTFRCDPISEHNRLYWYRQTLGQGPEFLTYFQNEAQLEKSRLLSDRFSAERPKGSFSTLEIQRTEQGDSAMYLCASSLDGAAQAQYFGPGTRLLVL.

The rearrangement uses TRBV2 and TRBJ2-6, with D unresolved. Germline loops: CDR1 SNHLY, CDR2 FYNNEI. V was shortened by 9 bases and J by 0 bases, with 12 bases between the two germline ends. The CDR3 is made up of 15 amino acids. Here the CDR3 reads CARGQVGSGANVLTF. CDR3 coding DNA: TGTGCCAGAGGGCAGGTGGGCTCTGGGGCCAACGTCCTGACTTTC.

The chain joins TRBV20-1 to TRBJ1-4, with a weak D call TRBD1 (5 bases). Per the germline V gene, CDR1 is DFQATT and CDR2 is SNEGSKA (reference sequence). The CDR3 spans 15 residues. V lost 8 bases and J 0 bases, leaving 16 bases between the germline ends. CDR3 nucleotide sequence: TGCAGTTCCCCCGAGGGGTTGGCAACTAATGAAAAACTGTTTTTT. Protein product: CSSPEGLATNEKLFF.

At least ten counts were recorded for this clonotype. V and J are TRBV10-2 and TRBJ2-3; D may be TRBD2 (5 bases). The CDR3 consists of 15 residues. Looked up from germline, CDR1 is WSHSY and CDR2 is SAAADI. Trimming removed 2 bases from V and 0 bases from J, with 9 bases in between. CDR3 in DNA: TGCGCCAGCAGTGAGCCGGGGTCGAGCACAGATACGCAGTATTTT. Translated: CASSEPGSSTDTQYF.

The rearrangement links TRBV10-1 to TRBJ2-6; TRBD1 aligns across 7 bases. This CDR3 contains 16 residues. V was clipped by 3 bases and J by 4 bases; unmatched bases: 6. CDR1 and CDR2 (germline): WNHNN, SYGVQD (reference sequence). CDR3 nucleotides: TGCGCCAGCAGTGATAAGTGGGGACAGGGGGCCAACGTCCTGACTTTC. It specifies CASSDKWGQGANVLTF.

This rearrangement joins TRBV19 to TRBJ1-2, with 7 bases matching TRBD1. There are 15 residues in the CDR3. CDR1 LNHDA and CDR2 SQIVND come from the germline V gene (reference sequence). V shed 4 bases, J shed 8 bases, and the junction held 13 bases outside the gene matches. The chain's CDR3 is CASSKRGTDLRGYTF. The CDR3 coding sequence is TGTGCCAGTAGTAAGAGGGGGACAGACCTTCGGGGCTACACCTTC.

At least ten counts were recorded for this clonotype. This chain joins TRBV10-3 and TRBJ2-3; D is unresolved. The V gene lost 5 bases and the J gene lost 2 bases, with 8 bases spanning the gap. CDR3 size: 13 residues. The germline CDR1 and CDR2 sequences are ENHRY and SYGVKD. This CDR3 reads CAISPGLTDTQYF. In DNA form, the CDR3 reads TGTGCCATCAGTCCGGGCCTCACAGATACGCAGTATTTT.

This CDR3 is CSVEGTSGGVYEQYF. The CDR3, as DNA: TGCAGCGTTGAAGGGACTAGCGGTGGAGTCTACGAGCAGTACTTC. This chain links TRBV29-1 with TRBJ2-7, with TRBD2 matching 10 bases. CDR3 length equals 15 residues. Germline V CDR1 and CDR2: SQVTM, ANQGSEA. Germline trimming cut 1 base from V and 3 bases from J; bases unmatched to any gene: 6.

There are a few counts of this clonotype. V usage is TRBV7-2 and J usage is TRBJ2-3; 10 nucleotides match TRBD2. The CDR3 sequence is 16 residues long. The germline V gene has CDR1 SGHTA and CDR2 FQGNSA. V was clipped by 1 base and J by 2 bases; unmatched bases: 3. Written as DNA, the CDR3 is TGTGCCAGCAGCTTAGTACTAGCGGGGTTCACAGATACGCAGTATTTT. This sequence encodes CASSLVLAGFTDTQYF.

Of note for this clonotype: A read error may produce the germline difference seen at one junction end. This sequence joins TRBV7-3 and TRBJ2-2, with 7 nucleotides matching TRBD1. Germline-derived CDR1 and CDR2 are SGHTA and FQGTGA. The CDR3 is made up of 16 amino acids. As DNA, the CDR3 is TGTGCTAGCAGCCTAAATGCACAGGGGAGATCCGGGGAGCTGTTTTTT. Its protein product is CASSLNAQGRSGELFF.

This clonotype was picked up many times. The V call is TRBV10-3, the J call TRBJ1-2; TRBD1 is a possible D gene (6 bases). The germline V and J ends were trimmed by 3 bases and 3 bases, with 14 bases remaining between them. Germline V lookup: CDR1 ENHRY, CDR2 SYGVKD. There are 15 residues in the CDR3. The CDR3 DNA reads as TGTGCCATCAGTGATGGGGACAAATATTACTATGGCTACACCTTC. It is translated as CAISDGDKYYYGYTF.

This clonotype came up a few times. V is TRBV20-1 and J is TRBJ2-3, with D maybe TRBD2 (6 bases). Looked up from germline, CDR1 is DFQATT and CDR2 is SNEGSKA (reference sequence). Trimming left V 3 bases short and J 2 bases short, with 15 bases between. The CDR3 loop spans 15 amino acids. The CDR3 loop reads CSARRLGSPTDTQYF. The DNA of the CDR3 is TGCAGTGCTAGGCGACTAGGGAGTCCCACAGATACGCAGTATTTT.

This clonotype occurred many times. The rearrangement links TRBV7-6 to TRBJ2-7, with 13 bases that match TRBD2. The length of the CDR3 is 15 residues. CDR1 SGHVS and CDR2 FNYEAQ come from the germline V gene. After removal of 4 bases from V and 2 bases from J, the junction contained 2 bases not matched to a gene. The CDR3 region has the DNA TGTGCCAGCAGCTCGGGACTAGCGGGGACCTACGAGCAGTACTTC. This gives the protein CASSSGLAGTYEQYF.

The chain combines TRBV7-9 with TRBJ1-1; D uncertain. CDR1 and CDR2 (germline): SEHNR, FQNEAQ (reference sequence). The V and J ends lost 5 bases and 7 bases respectively, with 17 bases between them. CDR3 length equals 14 residues. The chain's CDR3 is CASSPAIVWGEAFF. The CDR3 nucleotides read TGTGCCAGCAGCCCCGCGATCGTTTGGGGTGAAGCTTTCTTT.

DNA for the CDR3: TGTGCCAGCAGTGAATTAGGGGTGGCCGGGGAGCTGTTTTTT. It codes for CASSELGVAGELFF. This chain uses TRBV25-1 with TRBJ2-2, with D maybe TRBD1 (5 bases). V lost 1 base to trimming and J lost 6 bases, with 9 bases between them. The CDR3 covers 14 residues. Germline V gene data show CDR1 as MGHDK and CDR2 as SYGVNS.

This clonotype was seen ten or more times. J is TRBJ2-7 and V is TRBV20-1, with 9 bases aligning to TRBD1. This CDR3 has 16 residues. Germline lookup yields CDR1 DFQATT and CDR2 SNEGSKA (reference sequence). With 6 bases clipped from V and 6 bases from J, the junction kept 18 bases outside the gene matches. DNA of the CDR3: TGCAGTGCCCCTGGGGGGGGGGGACAGGGTAATCCCGAGCAGTACTTC. Encoded protein: CSAPGGGGQGNPEQYF.

This clonotype came up many times. The rearrangement uses TRBV11-2 and TRBJ2-1; D is unclear. This CDR3 has 12 amino acids. CDR1 and CDR2 (germline): SGHAT, FQNNGV. Trimming stripped 0 bases from V and 6 bases from J, with 3 bases between. The CDR3 DNA is TGTGCCAGCAGCTTAGATAGCAATGAGCAGTTCTTC. Its translation is CASSLDSNEQFF.